This T cell receptor (beta chain) was recovered during a study of blood T cell repertoires in COVID-19. The wider study: The United States, Italy and Spain provided the acute and convalescent COVID-19 samples. In each case, the material was cDNA or gDNA derived from T cells, B-cell-depleted T cells, or PBMCs.

Assay used: immunoSEQ multiplex PCR; TCRdb lists only in-frame clones, some missing. This sample has 110,000 to 150,000 clones, with around 82% found just once. Sequencing used peripheral blood. This receptor was obtained from a man between 60 and 75 years old with acute or convalescent COVID-19.

The CDR3 loop reads CASSEMSTYEQYF. The CDR3 coding sequence is TGTGCCAGCAGTGAAATGTCCACCTACGAGCAGTACTTC. The gene calls are TRBV2 and TRBJ2-7; D gene ambiguous. V lost 2 bases and J lost 2, with 7 bases in between. The germline CDR1 and CDR2 sequences are SNHLY and FYNNEI. This CDR3 spans 13 amino acids.